The rows below give T cell receptor beta chains drawn from one sample of a study of shared clonotypes between healthy human individuals. Libraries were prepared by immunoSEQ multiplex PCR; TCRdb keeps only in-frame clonotypes and omits some of them. The table lists roughly 1,800,000 clones, about 95% of them singletons. The source material was naive CD8+ T cells sorted from blood. All receptors derive from a man aged 18 to 29 in good health. Each CDR3 is given without its conserved first and last residue. Each record gives: V gene, clone size, J gene, CDR3 protein. Size values are once, few and many counts, or a class for expanded clones, and some rows have none.

TRBV5-6,NA,TRBJ2-3,ASRTSGSAGDTQY
TRBV21-1,NA,TRBJ1-6,ASSKAQGASSPLH
TRBV4-3,NA,TRBJ2-2,ASSQEQGWELF
TRBV10-3,NA,TRBJ2-1,AIRRGTGVI
TRBV4-1,NA,TRBJ1-5,ASSQVTAHNQPQH
TRBV19,NA,TRBJ2-7,ASSIAAGVDYEQY
TRBV19,once,TRBJ1-2,ASTGTAFVSYGYT
TRBV7-2,NA,TRBJ1-1,ASSLAPWAEAF
TRBV4-1,few,TRBJ2-7,ASSQGGGLLGEQY
TRBV27,NA,TRBJ2-5,ASSLRPGETQY
TRBV4-2,NA,TRBJ1-3,ASSQDPGEGNTIY
TRBV27,NA,TRBJ2-7,ASSSGTEPYEQY
TRBV29-1,NA,TRBJ1-1,SASDLKLAEAF
TRBV6-5,NA,TRBJ2-7,ASSPGLAGGWEQY
TRBV6-6,NA,TRBJ2-7,ASTGTTYEQY
TRBV5-1,NA,TRBJ2-7,ASSLGQSEQY
TRBV7-9,NA,TRBJ2-3,ASSLVAGGTDTQY
TRBV2,once,TRBJ2-3,ASSHGLAATDTQY
TRBV9,NA,TRBJ2-3,ASSVADPSTDTQY
TRBV10-2,NA,TRBJ2-1,ASSESGGFEQF
TRBV27,NA,TRBJ2-2,ASSSRLPGELF
TRBV7-9,NA,TRBJ2-2,ASIIVVPGELF
TRBV7-9,NA,TRBJ1-2,ASTRPGKAYGYT
TRBV10-2,NA,TRBJ1-2,ASSESSSLYT
TRBV4-1,NA,TRBJ1-1,ASSQDLEGPSGTEAF
TRBV19,NA,TRBJ1-5,ASSPGTGTGQPQH
TRBV7-3,NA,TRBJ1-2,ASSLGERDGYT
TRBV11-2,few,TRBJ2-5,ASSLEEGQRSETQY
TRBV27,NA,TRBJ1-5,ASSSGTGGAYQPQH
TRBV9,NA,TRBJ2-1,ASSVGGGASYNEQF
TRBV5-4,once,TRBJ2-1,ASSLGQYNEQF
TRBV30,NA,TRBJ2-1,AWSGTGGNEQF
TRBV9,NA,TRBJ2-1,ASSVASGGANEQF
TRBV10-2,NA,TRBJ2-5,ASTPRLEGQETQY
TRBV10-2,NA,TRBJ2-7,ASSDYEQY
TRBV28,NA,TRBJ2-7,ASSSRRGEQY
TRBV20-1,NA,TRBJ2-7,SAPFGVEQY
TRBV19,NA,TRBJ1-2,ASSPSGGYGYT
TRBV7-9,NA,TRBJ1-2,ASSLVGSNYGYT
TRBV15,NA,TRBJ1-5,ATSWAGDQPQH
TRBV29-1,NA,TRBJ2-1,SVTTGRGAHNEQF
TRBV27,once,TRBJ1-1,ASSWGKNTEAF
TRBV27,NA,TRBJ1-2,ASSFGQGGWYGYT
TRBV28,NA,TRBJ2-4,ASSLTGLAKNIQY
TRBV19,NA,TRBJ2-7,ASSFSAGAIYEQY
TRBV27,NA,TRBJ2-7,ASSTHRGPSYEQY
TRBV14,NA,TRBJ2-3,ASSQDDSLTDTQY
TRBV7-9,NA,TRBJ2-1,ASSQPNNEQF
TRBV6-5,NA,TRBJ1-1,ASSYSDGGYTEAF
TRBV27,NA,TRBJ1-2,ASSLSVGHFRDGYT
TRBV7-6,once,TRBJ2-3,ASSLTMAANTDTQY
TRBV11-2,NA,TRBJ2-7,ASSFGGGPYEQY
TRBV28,NA,TRBJ2-1,ASTFVEGNEQF
TRBV25-1,NA,TRBJ1-4,ASSEFGPSTNEKLF